This TCR beta chain was sequenced for a study of blood T cell repertoires in COVID-19. In the source study's methods: Reference gene primer amplification yielded estimated nucleated cell counts. Method: immunoSEQ multiplex PCR; TCRdb's copy keeps in-frame clones and lacks some. From that table come the V and J calls and clone size; the DNA was used to work out D and trimming. This table holds 250,000 to 300,000 clones, approximately 85% found once. Recovered status applied to Cohort 3 donors who had two consecutive negative PCRs. It also applied to those with clearance or with symptom resolution. Germline-derived CDR1 and CDR2 are MDHEN and SYDVKM. Germline trimming cut 2 bases from V and 4 bases from J; bases unmatched to any gene: 2. The CDR3 has 14 residues.

The sample taken for sequencing was PBMCs or T cells enriched from blood (not recorded which). The receptor was derived from a woman aged 45 to 65 who had recovered from COVID-19. The V and J genes are TRBV28 and TRBJ2-7; 10 bases agree with TRBD2. The CDR3 nucleotides read TGTGCCAGCAGTTTACTTAGCGGGAGGTACGAGCAGTACTTC. Amino acids: CASSLLSGRYEQYF.